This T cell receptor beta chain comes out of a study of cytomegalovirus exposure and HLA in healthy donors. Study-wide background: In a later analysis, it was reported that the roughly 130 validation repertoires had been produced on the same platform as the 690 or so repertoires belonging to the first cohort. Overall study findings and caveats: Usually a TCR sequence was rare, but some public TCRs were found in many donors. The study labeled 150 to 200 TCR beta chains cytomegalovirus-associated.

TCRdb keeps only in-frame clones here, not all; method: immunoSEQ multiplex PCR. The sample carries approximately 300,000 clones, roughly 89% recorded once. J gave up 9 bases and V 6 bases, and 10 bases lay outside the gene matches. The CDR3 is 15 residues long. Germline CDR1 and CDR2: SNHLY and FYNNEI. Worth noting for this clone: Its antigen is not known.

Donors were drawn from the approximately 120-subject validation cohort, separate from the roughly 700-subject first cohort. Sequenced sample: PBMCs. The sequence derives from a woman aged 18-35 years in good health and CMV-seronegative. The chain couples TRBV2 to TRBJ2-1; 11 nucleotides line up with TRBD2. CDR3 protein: CASRQKLAGVTEQFF. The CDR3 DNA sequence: TGTGCCAGCAGGCAAAAACTAGCGGGAGTTACTGAGCAGTTCTTC.